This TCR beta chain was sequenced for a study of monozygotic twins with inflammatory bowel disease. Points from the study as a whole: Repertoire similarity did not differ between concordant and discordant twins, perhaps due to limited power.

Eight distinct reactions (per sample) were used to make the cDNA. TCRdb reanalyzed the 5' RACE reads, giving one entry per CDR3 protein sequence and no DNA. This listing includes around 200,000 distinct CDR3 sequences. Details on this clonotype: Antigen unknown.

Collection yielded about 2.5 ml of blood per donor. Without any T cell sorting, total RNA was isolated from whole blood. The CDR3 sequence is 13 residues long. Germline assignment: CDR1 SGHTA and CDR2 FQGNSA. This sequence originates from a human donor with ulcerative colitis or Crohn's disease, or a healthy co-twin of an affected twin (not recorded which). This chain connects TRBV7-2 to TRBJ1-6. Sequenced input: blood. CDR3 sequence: CASSLLPNIPLHF. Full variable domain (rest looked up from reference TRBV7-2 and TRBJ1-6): GAGVSQSPSNKVTEKGKDVELRCDPISGHTALYWYRQSLGQGLEFLIYFQGNSAPDKSGLPSDRFSAERTGGSVSTLTIQRTQQEDSAVYLCASSLLPNIPLHFGNGTRLTVT.